This passage covers 12 T cell receptor beta chains from one sample sequenced in a study of cytomegalovirus exposure and HLA in healthy donors. The PCR contained 60 Vbeta and 13 Jbeta primers. Here immunoSEQ multiplex PCR was the method, and the copy in TCRdb shows in-frame clones only, minus some. The sample has about 190,000 clones; over 80% are singletons. Sequencing input: PBMCs. These receptors originate from a man aged 25 to 40 in good health and CMV-seronegative.

This chain uses TRBV6-1 with TRBJ2-5; D unresolved. The V end lost 6 bases, the J end lost 5 bases, and 7 bases lay between the germline ends. CDR1 and CDR2 from the germline V gene are MNHNS and SASEGT. CDR3 length: 11 residues. This CDR3 is CASSPAETQYF. CDR3 coding DNA: TGTGCCAGCAGCCCTGCGGAGACCCAGTACTTC.

The rearrangement joins TRBV27 to TRBJ2-1; D call uncertain. V lost 8 bases to trimming and J lost 2 bases, with 10 bases between them. Germline-derived CDR1 and CDR2 are MNHEY and SMNVEV (reference sequence). The CDR3 extends over 13 amino acids. This CDR3 is CASSFRAYNEQFF. In DNA form, the CDR3 reads TGTGCCAGCTCGTTCCGGGCCTACAATGAGCAGTTCTTC.

This clone has just one count. V and J are TRBV5-1 and TRBJ2-1; D may be TRBD2 (5 bases). The CDR3 consists of 12 residues. CDR1 and CDR2 (germline): SGHRS, YFSETQ. V dropped 4 bases and J dropped 4 bases, with 6 bases sitting between them. Here the CDR3 DNA reads TGCGCCAGCAGCCCGGGGTACAATGAGCAGTTCTTC. Amino acids: CASSPGYNEQFF.

J is TRBJ2-5 and V is TRBV11-2; 9 bases match TRBD1. J lost 4 bases, V lost 3 bases, and 3 bases had no gene match. Germline V gene data show CDR1 as SGHAT and CDR2 as FQNNGV. CDR3 length: 14 residues. The CDR3 here is CASSFGGQGETQYF. The CDR3 DNA sequence: TGTGCCAGCAGCTTTGGGGGACAGGGAGAGACCCAGTACTTC.

The rearrangement joins TRBV5-1 to TRBJ2-3, with D possibly matching TRBD2 (5 bases). Trimming shortened V by 0 bases and J by 2 bases, and 10 bases separated the two germline ends. Germline values: CDR1 SGHRS, CDR2 YFSETQ. The CDR3 is 15 amino acids. This CDR3 is CASSLVGLDTDTQYF. CDR3 DNA: TGCGCCAGCAGCTTGGTCGGACTCGACACAGATACGCAGTATTTT.

The CDR3 DNA is TGTGCCAGCAGTTTAGGGGCCGGCGGTGTCAATGAGCAGTTCTTC. This codes for CASSLGAGGVNEQFF. This sequence joins TRBV27 and TRBJ2-1, with D perhaps TRBD1 (5 bases). CDR3 length: 15 amino acids. The germline V and J ends were trimmed by 2 bases and 6 bases, with 14 bases remaining between them. Germline V gene lookup returns CDR1 MNHEY and CDR2 SMNVEV (reference sequence).

The chain joins TRBV12-2 to TRBJ2-1; the D call TRBD2 from the table was never checked on the DNA. TRBV12-2 is listed as a pseudogene. The CDR3 extends over 20 amino acids. The CDR3 is CASRLAAGLRGHEGYNEQFF. The CDR3 nucleotides read TGTGCAAGTCGCTTAGCGGCGGGACTAAGGGGCCATGAGGGCTACAATGAGCAGTTCTTC.

The genes are TRBV5-1 and TRBJ1-5; maybe TRBD1 (6 bases). The germline V gene encodes CDR1 SGHRS and CDR2 YFSETQ. There are 15 residues in the CDR3. V was trimmed by 1 base and J by 3 bases, leaving 11 bases between them. The CDR3 DNA reads TGCGCCAGCAGCTTGAGGGGGGGACCCAATCAGCCCCAGCATTTT. It encodes CASSLRGGPNQPQHF.

This chain links TRBV6-5 with TRBJ1-5, with TRBD1 as a possible D gene (6 bases). The CDR3 is made up of 15 amino acids. Trimming left V 6 bases short and J 4 bases short, with 16 bases between. From germline, CDR1 is MNHEY and CDR2 SVGAGI. The CDR3 DNA sequence: TGTGCCAGCAGAAGCGGGACAAGGAGGAATCAGCCCCAGCATTTT. Encoded protein: CASRSGTRRNQPQHF.

The V and J genes are TRBV7-9 and TRBJ1-2; 7 bases agree with TRBD1. Germline CDR1 SEHNR, CDR2 FQNEAQ (reference sequence). The CDR3 is made up of 13 amino acids. V was pared by 5 bases and J by 4 bases, with 4 bases of the junction left unmatched. The DNA for the CDR3 is TGTGCCAGCAGCCCCACAGGGGCCTATGGCTACACCTTC. Encoded protein: CASSPTGAYGYTF.

The rearrangement joins TRBV7-9 to TRBJ2-1; 8 nucleotides match TRBD1. The CDR3 runs 15 residues. V shed 4 bases and J 8 bases; nucleotides not matched to a gene: 10. Germline assignment: CDR1 SEHNR and CDR2 FQNEAQ (reference sequence). The CDR3 nucleotides are TGTGCCAGCAGCTCCTCCTCGGACAGGGATTATGAGCAGTTCTTC. Translated: CASSSSSDRDYEQFF.

The chain has TRBV29-1 and TRBJ2-3; D remains ambiguous. V dropped 1 base and J dropped 5 bases, with 10 bases sitting between them. Germline V gene sequence: CDR1 SQVTM, CDR2 ANQGSEA. CDR3 length equals 13 residues. The CDR3 nucleotides read TGCAGCGTTGAAGGCAGCGCTGGAGATACGCAGTATTTT. Its protein product is CSVEGSAGDTQYF.